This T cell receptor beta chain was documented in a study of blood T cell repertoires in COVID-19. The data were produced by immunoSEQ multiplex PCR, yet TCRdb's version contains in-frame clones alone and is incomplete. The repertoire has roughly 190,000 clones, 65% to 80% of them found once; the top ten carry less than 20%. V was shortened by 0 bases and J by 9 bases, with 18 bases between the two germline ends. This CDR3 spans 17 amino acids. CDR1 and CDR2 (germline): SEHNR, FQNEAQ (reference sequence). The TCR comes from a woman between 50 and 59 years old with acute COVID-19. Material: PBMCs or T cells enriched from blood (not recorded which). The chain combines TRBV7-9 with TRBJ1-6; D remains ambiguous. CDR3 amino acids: CASSLALGDWGGSPLHF. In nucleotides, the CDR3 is TGTGCCAGCAGCTTAGCTCTTGGTGATTGGGGAGGTTCACCCCTCCACTTT.